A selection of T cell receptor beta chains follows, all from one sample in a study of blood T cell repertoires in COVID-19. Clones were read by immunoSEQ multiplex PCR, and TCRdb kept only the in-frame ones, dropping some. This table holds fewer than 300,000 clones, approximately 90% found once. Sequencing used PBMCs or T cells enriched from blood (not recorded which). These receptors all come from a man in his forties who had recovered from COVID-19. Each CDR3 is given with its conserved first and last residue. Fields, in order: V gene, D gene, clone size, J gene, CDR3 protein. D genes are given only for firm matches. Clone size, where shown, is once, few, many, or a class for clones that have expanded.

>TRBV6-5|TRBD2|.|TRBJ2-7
CASMGGYSYEQYF
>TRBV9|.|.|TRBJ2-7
CASSSGDSKVGFYEQYF
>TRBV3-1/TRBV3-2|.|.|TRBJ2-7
CASSQERGRTYEQYF
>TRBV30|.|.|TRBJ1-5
CAWSQGIGNQPQHF
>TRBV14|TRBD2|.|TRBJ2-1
CASSQVLAGVNEQFF
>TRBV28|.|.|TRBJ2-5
CASSSYELLKLTQYF
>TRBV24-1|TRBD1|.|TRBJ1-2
CATSDLGQAYGYTF
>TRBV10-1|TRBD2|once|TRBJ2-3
CASSEASGRTDTQYF
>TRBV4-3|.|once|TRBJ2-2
CASSQDRLADTGELFF
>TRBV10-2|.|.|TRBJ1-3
CVSSELWTDSGNTIYF
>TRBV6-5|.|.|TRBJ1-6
CASSYRGAPLHF
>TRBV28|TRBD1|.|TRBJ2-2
CASSEPGQGKSGELFF
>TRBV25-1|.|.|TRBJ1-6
CASSELVSPLHF
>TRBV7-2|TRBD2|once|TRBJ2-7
CASSPIAGSYEQYF
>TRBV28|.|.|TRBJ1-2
CASSLPYRTAGLSYKGYTF
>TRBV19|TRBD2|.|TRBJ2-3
CASSDLRRGEDTQYF
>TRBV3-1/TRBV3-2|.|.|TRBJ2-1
CASSPRWSEQFF
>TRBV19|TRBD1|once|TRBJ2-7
CASSRVDQGAYEQYF
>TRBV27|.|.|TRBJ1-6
CASSFGKSPLHF
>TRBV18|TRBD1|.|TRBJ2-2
CASSISGTGGNTGELFF
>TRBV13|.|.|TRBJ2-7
CASSIRGRSYEQYF
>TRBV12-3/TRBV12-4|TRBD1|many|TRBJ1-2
CASRDRGYGYTF
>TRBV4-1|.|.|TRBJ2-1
CASSHSRGDRYNEQFF
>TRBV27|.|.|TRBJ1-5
CASSLSPFGVGQPQHF
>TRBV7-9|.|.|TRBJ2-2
CASSLPSRSAGELFF
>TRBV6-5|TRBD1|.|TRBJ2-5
CASSYSGQAQETQYF
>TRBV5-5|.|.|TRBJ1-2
CASSWGRIEGYTF
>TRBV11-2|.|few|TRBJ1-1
CASSNDRVRGTEAFF
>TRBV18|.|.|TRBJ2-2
CASSPDQGGTGELFF
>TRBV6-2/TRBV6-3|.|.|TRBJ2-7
CASSADRIYEQYF
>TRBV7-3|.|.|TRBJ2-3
CASSLIGREQGTDTQYF
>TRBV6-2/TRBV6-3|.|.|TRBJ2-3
CASSYAPAGTVSTDTQYF
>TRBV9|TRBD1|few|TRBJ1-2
CASSTRTGTGPYGYTF
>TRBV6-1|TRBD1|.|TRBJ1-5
CASSELSQGDNQPQHF
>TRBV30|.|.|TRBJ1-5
CAWSVQSNQPQHF
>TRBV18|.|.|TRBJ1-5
CASSHGQTNQPQHF
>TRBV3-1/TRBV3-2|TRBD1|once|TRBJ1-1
CASSHGTDGEAFF
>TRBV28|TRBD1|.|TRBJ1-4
CASSFLTGSNEKLFF
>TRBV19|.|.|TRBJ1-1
CASSFLTGSRSDTEAFF
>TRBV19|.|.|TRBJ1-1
CASSIRGTEAFF
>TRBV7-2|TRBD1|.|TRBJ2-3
CASSLDRGTDTQYF
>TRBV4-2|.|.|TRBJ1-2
CASSQGDNRAYGYTF
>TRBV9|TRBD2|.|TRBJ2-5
CASSPRLADQETQYF
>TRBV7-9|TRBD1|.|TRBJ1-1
CASSFQGAGTEAFF